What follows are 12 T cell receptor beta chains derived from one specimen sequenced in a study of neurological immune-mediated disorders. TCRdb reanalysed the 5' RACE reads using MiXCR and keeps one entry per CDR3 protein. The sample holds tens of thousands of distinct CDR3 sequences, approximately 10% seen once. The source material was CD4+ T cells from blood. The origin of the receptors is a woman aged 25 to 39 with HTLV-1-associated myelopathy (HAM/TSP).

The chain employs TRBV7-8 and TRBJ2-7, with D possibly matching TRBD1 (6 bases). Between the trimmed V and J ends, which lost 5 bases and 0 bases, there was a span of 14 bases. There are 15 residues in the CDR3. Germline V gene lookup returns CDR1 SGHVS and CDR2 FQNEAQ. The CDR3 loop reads CASSSRDKSSYEQYF. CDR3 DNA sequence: TGTGCCAGCAGCAGCCGGGACAAAAGCTCCTACGAGCAGTACTTC.

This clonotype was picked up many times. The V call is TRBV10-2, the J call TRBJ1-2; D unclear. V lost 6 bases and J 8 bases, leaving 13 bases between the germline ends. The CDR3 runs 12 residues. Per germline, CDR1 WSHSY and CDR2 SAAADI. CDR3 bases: TGCGCCAGCAGAGAGGGAGACCTAGGCTACACCTTC. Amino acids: CASREGDLGYTF.

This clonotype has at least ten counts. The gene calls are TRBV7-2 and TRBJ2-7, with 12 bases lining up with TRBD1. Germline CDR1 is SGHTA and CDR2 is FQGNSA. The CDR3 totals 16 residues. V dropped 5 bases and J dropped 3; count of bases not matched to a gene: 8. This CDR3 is CASSKPGQGARYEQYF. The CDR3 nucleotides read TGTGCCAGCAGCAAACCGGGACAGGGGGCGCGCTACGAGCAGTACTTC.

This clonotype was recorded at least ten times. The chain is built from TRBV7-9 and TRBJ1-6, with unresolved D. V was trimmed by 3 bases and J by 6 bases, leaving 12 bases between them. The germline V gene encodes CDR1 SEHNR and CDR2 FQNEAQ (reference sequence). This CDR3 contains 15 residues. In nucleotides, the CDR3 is TGTGCCAGCAGCTTGGACTTAATCGGTAATTCACCCCTCCACTTT. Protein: CASSLDLIGNSPLHF.

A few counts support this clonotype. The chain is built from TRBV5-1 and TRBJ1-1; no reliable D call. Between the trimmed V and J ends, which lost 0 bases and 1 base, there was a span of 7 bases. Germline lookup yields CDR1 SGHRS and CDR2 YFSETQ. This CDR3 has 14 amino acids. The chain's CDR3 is CASSLDGGNTEAFF. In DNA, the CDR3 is TGCGCCAGCAGCTTGGACGGAGGGAACACTGAAGCTTTCTTT.

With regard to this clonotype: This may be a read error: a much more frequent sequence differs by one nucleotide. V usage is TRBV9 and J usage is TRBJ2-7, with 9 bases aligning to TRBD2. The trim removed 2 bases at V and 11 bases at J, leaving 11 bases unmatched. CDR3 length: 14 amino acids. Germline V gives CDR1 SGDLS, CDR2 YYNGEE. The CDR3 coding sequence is TGTGCCAGCAGCGTGTTGCCTAGCGGGGAAGAGAAGTACTTC. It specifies CASSVLPSGEEKYF.

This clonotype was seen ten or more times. CDR3 nucleotides: TGCAGTGCGCAAGGGACAGGGCGCGGGGAGCAGTACTTC. Translated: CSAQGTGRGEQYF. The chain is built from TRBV20-1 and TRBJ2-7; 9 bases line up with TRBD1. Trimming removed 6 bases from V and 7 bases from J; junction bases left unmatched: 10. Germline V gene data show CDR1 as DFQATT and CDR2 as SNEGSKA (reference sequence). The CDR3 has 13 residues.

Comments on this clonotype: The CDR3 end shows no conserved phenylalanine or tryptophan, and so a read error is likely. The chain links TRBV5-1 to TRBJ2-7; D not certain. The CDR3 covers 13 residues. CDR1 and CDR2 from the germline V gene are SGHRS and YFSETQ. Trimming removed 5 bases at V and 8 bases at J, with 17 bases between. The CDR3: CASSVSESGKQYL. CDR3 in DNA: TGCGCCAGCAGTGTTTCAGAATCCGGCAAGCAGTACTTA.

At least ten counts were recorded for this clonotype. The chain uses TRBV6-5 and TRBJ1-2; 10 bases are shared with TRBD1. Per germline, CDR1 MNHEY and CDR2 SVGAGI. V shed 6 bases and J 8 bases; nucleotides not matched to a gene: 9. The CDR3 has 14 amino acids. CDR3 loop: CASSSRTGGQGYTF. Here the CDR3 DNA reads TGTGCCAGCAGCTCCCGGACAGGGGGTCAGGGCTACACCTTC.

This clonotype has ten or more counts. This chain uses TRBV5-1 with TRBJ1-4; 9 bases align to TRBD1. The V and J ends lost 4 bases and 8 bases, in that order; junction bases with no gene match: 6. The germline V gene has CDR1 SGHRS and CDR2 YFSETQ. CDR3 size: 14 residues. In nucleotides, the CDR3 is TGCGCCAGCAGCCCCCGGACAGGGGAAGAAAAACTGTTTTTT. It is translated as CASSPRTGEEKLFF.

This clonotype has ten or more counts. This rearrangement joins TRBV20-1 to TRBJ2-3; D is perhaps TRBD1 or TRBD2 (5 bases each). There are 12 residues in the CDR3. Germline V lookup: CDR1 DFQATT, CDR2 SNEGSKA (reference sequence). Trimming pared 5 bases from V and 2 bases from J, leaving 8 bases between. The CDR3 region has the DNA TGCAGTGCTCCCGGGACCACAGATACGCAGTATTTT. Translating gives CSAPGTTDTQYF.

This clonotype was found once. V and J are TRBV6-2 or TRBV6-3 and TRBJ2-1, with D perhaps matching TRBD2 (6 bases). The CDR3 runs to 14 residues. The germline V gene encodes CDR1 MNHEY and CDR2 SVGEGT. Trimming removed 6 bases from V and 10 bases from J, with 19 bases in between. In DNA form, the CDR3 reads TGTGCCAGCAGGCGGGACCCCTCCACCGGCGAGCAGTTCTTC. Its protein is CASRRDPSTGEQFF.